These 18 T cell receptor beta chains were sequenced from one sample in a study of shared clonotypes between healthy human individuals. Clones were sequenced by immunoSEQ multiplex PCR, and TCRdb holds only the in-frame ones, with some missing. Among roughly 720,000 clones listed, about 90% were seen once. Input material: memory CD8+ T cells from PBMCs. This sample's subset: CD45RO+ cells pooled with CCR7-negative TemRA cells. Receptors originate from a man younger than 30 in good health. Some clones in this sample may be carry-over from other donors' samples.

This clone was seen once. The chain joins TRBV27 to TRBJ1-4; D is perhaps TRBD1 (5 bases). CDR1 and CDR2 (germline): MNHEY, SMNVEV (reference sequence). V lost 6 bases to trimming and J lost 3 bases, with 17 bases between them. The CDR3 loop spans 16 amino acids. The CDR3 protein is CASSADMGLANEKLFF. CDR3 bases: TGTGCCAGCAGCGCCGACATGGGGCTGGCTAATGAAAAACTGTTTTTT.

The chain uses TRBV28 and TRBJ2-3; 15 bases fit TRBD2. This CDR3 region has 22 residues. Germline V gene lookup returns CDR1 MDHEN and CDR2 SYDVKM. The V segment lost 5 bases and the J segment 2 bases; nucleotides outside the gene matches: 20. The CDR3 nucleotides are TGTGCCAGCAGTCTACCCCCCCCGGGACTAGCGGGAGGATCGGGAAACACAGATACGCAGTATTTT. Amino acids: CASSLPPPGLAGGSGNTDTQYF.

V usage is TRBV7-6 and J usage is TRBJ1-1; D is uncertain. There are 14 residues in the CDR3. The germline V and J ends were trimmed by 5 bases and 0 bases, with 10 bases remaining between them. From germline, CDR1 is SGHVS and CDR2 FNYEAQ. As DNA, the CDR3 is TGTGCCAGCAGCCCCCAAAGCATGAACACTGAAGCTTTCTTT. It yields the protein CASSPQSMNTEAFF. Full variable domain (outside the CDR3, taken from reference TRBV7-6 and TRBJ1-1): GAGVSQSPRYKVTKRGQDVALRCDPISGHVSLYWYRQALGQGPEFLTYFNYEAQQDKSGLPNDRFSAERPEGSISTLTIQRTEQRDSAMYRCASSPQSMNTEAFFGQGTRLTVV.

The chain joins TRBV5-1 to TRBJ1-1; D gene uncertain. CDR3 length: 13 residues. The germline V gene encodes CDR1 SGHRS and CDR2 YFSETQ. Trimming stripped 7 bases from V and 6 bases from J, with 16 bases between. CDR3 amino acids: CASRLSGFAEAFF. The CDR3 nucleotides are TGCGCCAGCCGACTGTCCGGGTTCGCTGAAGCTTTCTTT.

CDR3 amino acids: CASSPRPGQSMNTEAFF. The CDR3 DNA reads TGCGCCAGCAGCCCTCGACCGGGACAGTCTATGAACACTGAAGCTTTCTTT. V usage is TRBV5-1 and J usage is TRBJ1-1; TRBD1 matches at 7 bases. Germline values: CDR1 SGHRS, CDR2 YFSETQ. This CDR3 is 17 amino acids long. Trimming cost V 4 bases and J 0 bases; bases outside gene matches: 12. Together with reference TRBV5-1 and TRBJ1-1, the CDR3 gives the full variable domain: KAGVTQTPRYLIKTRGQQVTLSCSPISGHRSVSWYQQTPGQGLQFLFEYFSETQRNKGNFPGRFSGRQFSNSRSEMNVSTLELGDSALYLCASSPRPGQSMNTEAFFGQGTRLTVV.

This clone occurred a few times. In the same sample, other DNA sequences code for this CDR3. The chain carries TRBV28 and TRBJ1-5; D ambiguous. The germline gives CDR1 MDHEN, CDR2 SYDVKM. V lost 3 bases to trimming and J lost 5 bases, with 5 bases between them. The CDR3 has 12 residues. CDR3 sequence (DNA): TGTGCCAGCAGTTTGGTCGATCAGCCCCAGCATTTT. It codes for CASSLVDQPQHF.

The CDR3: CASSSGGLEQYF. CDR3 coding DNA: TGCGCCAGCAGCTCCGGCGGTTTAGAGCAGTACTTC. The chain is built from TRBV5-1 and TRBJ2-7; D ambiguous. CDR1 is SGHRS and CDR2 is YFSETQ in the germline V gene. The CDR3 totals 12 residues. Trimming stripped 3 bases from V and 7 bases from J, with 11 bases between.

The gene calls are TRBV4-3 and TRBJ1-1, with 7 nucleotides matching TRBD1. The CDR3 is 14 amino acids. CDR1 and CDR2 from the germline V gene are LGHNA and YSLEER. J was trimmed by 8 bases and V by 3 bases; bases with no gene match: 9. CDR3 in amino acids: CASSQDRDSSEAFF. CDR3 nucleotides: TGCGCCAGCAGCCAGGACCGGGACAGTTCAGAAGCTTTCTTT.

The chain links TRBV19 to TRBJ2-7, with TRBD1 matching 7 bases. Germline assignment: CDR1 LNHDA and CDR2 SQIVND (reference sequence). V dropped 10 bases and J dropped 1; count of bases not matched to a gene: 7. The CDR3 runs to 13 residues. As DNA, the CDR3 is TGTGCCACCACCGGGACAGATTCCTACGAGCAGTACTTC. This encodes CATTGTDSYEQYF.

Remarks on this clone: This clone may be a read error of a much larger clone one base away. The V call is TRBV5-4, the J call TRBJ2-2; D gene unclear. Germline V gene sequence: CDR1 SGHNT, CDR2 YYREEE (reference sequence). This CDR3 has 12 residues. Trimming removed 3 bases at V and 2 bases at J, with 2 bases between. CDR3 bases: TGTGCCAGCAGCTACAACACCGGGGAGCTGTTTTTT. Protein: CASSYNTGELFF.

The chain employs TRBV28 and TRBJ1-5; D not certain. V lost 5 bases to trimming and J lost 2 bases, with 22 bases between them. The CDR3 covers 18 residues. Germline lookup yields CDR1 MDHEN and CDR2 SYDVKM. Here the CDR3 reads CASSRKDLPFLGNQPQHF. The CDR3 DNA reads TGTGCCAGCAGTCGGAAAGACCTTCCCTTTCTGGGCAATCAGCCCCAGCATTTT.

The chain carries TRBV19 and TRBJ2-2, with 8 bases fitting TRBD2. CDR3 length equals 16 residues. Trimming took 6 bases from V and 2 from J; bases not matched to a gene: 8. Germline V gives CDR1 LNHDA, CDR2 SQIVND (reference sequence). The CDR3 region has the DNA TGTGCCAGTAGCTGGAAAGCGGGAGCCAACACCGGGGAGCTGTTTTTT. Encoded protein: CASSWKAGANTGELFF.

The chain carries TRBV27 and TRBJ2-7; D remains unclear. V dropped 6 bases and J dropped 4 bases, with 4 bases sitting between them. This CDR3 region has 10 residues. Germline V gives CDR1 MNHEY, CDR2 SMNVEV (reference sequence). CDR3: CASRTYEQYF. Written as DNA, the CDR3 is TGTGCCAGCAGGACGTACGAGCAGTACTTC.

The sample holds one count of this clone. V and J are TRBV28 and TRBJ2-7, with 8 bases identical to TRBD2. V was clipped by 6 bases and J by 3 bases; unmatched bases: 7. This CDR3 region has 14 residues. The germline gives CDR1 MDHEN, CDR2 SYDVKM. The DNA of the CDR3 is TGTGCCAGCAGCTATGCGGGGGGCGGCTACGAGCAGTACTTC. It specifies CASSYAGGGYEQYF.

V and J are TRBV28 and TRBJ1-5, with D possibly TRBD1 on 6 matching bases. The CDR3 length is 17 residues. V was pared by 2 bases and J by 4 bases, with 18 bases between. Germline CDR1 MDHEN, CDR2 SYDVKM. DNA of the CDR3: TGTGCCAGCAGTTTAAGGGGGGGCAGGGGTGGAAATCAGCCCCAGCATTTT. Its protein is CASSLRGGRGGNQPQHF.

The chain uses TRBV10-3 and TRBJ2-1, with 10 bases identical to TRBD2. The CDR3 loop spans 19 amino acids. Trimming removed 2 bases from V and 5 bases from J; junction bases left unmatched: 15. Looked up from germline, CDR1 is ENHRY and CDR2 is SYGVKD. CDR3 region: CAISERQSRTSGTDNEQFF. The CDR3 bases are TGTGCCATCAGTGAGCGACAGTCCCGGACTAGCGGAACGGACAATGAGCAGTTCTTC.

V gene TRBV30 combines with J gene TRBJ1-2, with D perhaps matching TRBD1 (6 bases). There are 15 residues in the CDR3. The germline V gene encodes CDR1 GTSNPN and CDR2 SVGIG (reference sequence). Trimming pared 1 base from V and 5 bases from J, leaving 17 bases between. In DNA, the CDR3 is TGTGCCTGGAGTGCCTGGACAGAAAAATCATATGGCTACACCTTC. This sequence encodes CAWSAWTEKSYGYTF.

This chain connects TRBV28 to TRBJ2-5; D may be TRBD1 (5 bases). The J call may be in error: the DNA end matches TRBJ2-7 better. The length of the CDR3 is 13 residues. Germline values: CDR1 MDHEN, CDR2 SYDVKM. The CDR3 DNA sequence: TGTGCCAGCCGACCAAGGGGCTCCTACGAGCAGTACTTC. It specifies CASRPRGSYEQYF.